This is a list of T cell receptor beta chains from one sample in a study of T cells in narcolepsy. The repertoire was sequenced with immunoSEQ multiplex PCR; TCRdb's copy has only in-frame clones and lacks some. The sample contains 35,000 to 40,000 clones, 70% to 85% of which appear only once. The sequenced material came from CD45RA- memory CD4+ T cells from PBMCs. Source of these receptors: a human donor with narcolepsy. The CDR3 runs from the conserved cysteine through the conserved F or W. D genes are given only for firm matches. Clone size is shown for a subset of rows, as once, few, many or a class of expanded clone.

NA NA TRBJ2-5 TRBV5-1 CASSLWAQGIGGQETQYF TGCGCCAGCAGCTTGTGGGCCCAAGGGATTGGAGGCCAAGAGACCCAGTACTTC
NA NA TRBJ1-2 TRBV7-2 CASSLVGGNYGYTF TGTGCCAGCAGCTTAGTTGGGGGGAACTATGGCTACACCTTC
NA TRBD1 TRBJ1-6 TRBV9 CASSTGTGGSGSYNSPLHF TGTGCCAGCAGCACCGGGACAGGGGGTTCGGGCTCCTATAATTCACCCCTCCACTTT
NA NA TRBJ2-5 TRBV18 CASSPASLQETQYF TGTGCCAGCTCACCCGCCAGCCTCCAAGAGACCCAGTACTTC
NA NA TRBJ2-4 TRBV7-2 CASSPGRDNSPIQYF TGTGCCAGCAGCCCCGGCCGGGACAATTCTCCCATTCAGTACTTC
few NA TRBJ1-2 TRBV5-8 CASSPQGLYGYTF TGTGCCAGCAGCCCACAGGGCCTCTATGGCTACACCTTC
NA NA TRBJ1-1 TRBV5-6 CASSLRGATEAFF TGTGCCAGCAGCTTGAGGGGGGCCACTGAAGCTTTCTTT
NA NA TRBJ1-1 TRBV10-3 CAISESMWGYEAFF TGTGCCATCAGTGAGTCGATGTGGGGATATGAAGCTTTCTTT
NA TRBD2 TRBJ2-1 TRBV4-3 CASSPGLAGGLNEQFF TGCGCCAGCAGCCCTGGCCTAGCGGGGGGATTAAATGAGCAGTTCTTC
NA TRBD1 TRBJ1-2 TRBV13 CASSFSGTGSYGYTF TGTGCCAGCAGCTTCTCCGGGACAGGGAGTTACGGCTACACCTTC
NA NA TRBJ2-7 TRBV5-1 CASSSLRGADYEQYF TGCGCCAGCAGCTCCCTTCGAGGAGCGGATTACGAGCAGTACTTC
NA NA TRBJ1-4 TRBV12-2 CASRQGQGADCTNEKLFF TGTGCAAGTCGCCAGGGACAGGGGGCGGATTGTACCAATGAAAAACTGTTTTTT
NA TRBD2 TRBJ2-3 TRBV7-2 CASSLSGGDTDTQYF TGTGCCAGCAGCCTTAGCGGGGGAGACACAGATACGCAGTATTTT
NA NA TRBJ1-6 TRBV12-5 CASGLWGDSPLHF TGTGCTAGTGGTCTGTGGGGAGATTCACCCCTCCACTTT
NA NA TRBJ2-7 TRBV7-8 CASSLVDEQYF TGTGCCAGCAGCTTAGTCGACGAGCAGTACTTC
NA NA TRBJ2-7 TRBV11-3 CASRDRLLSYEQYF TGTGCCAGCAGGGACAGACTTCTCTCCTACGAGCAGTACTTC
NA NA TRBJ2-2 TRBV4-2 CASSQGGLGTGELFF TGTGCCAGCAGCCAGGGTGGGTTGGGCACCGGGGAGCTGTTTTTT
NA TRBD2 TRBJ2-5 TRBV19 CASSGLAGGEETQYF TGTGCCAGTAGTGGACTAGCGGGGGGAGAAGAGACCCAGTACTTC
once NA TRBJ2-2 TRBV19 CASHPRQTNTGELFF TGTGCCAGTCACCCTAGACAGACGAACACCGGGGAGCTGTTTTTT
NA NA TRBJ2-3 TRBV7-8 CASSLGGHRTDTQYF TGTGCCAGCAGCTTAGGAGGACACCGCACAGATACGCAGTATTTT
few NA TRBJ2-6 TRBV19 CASSTVGANVLTF TGTGCCAGTAGTACGGTGGGGGCCAACGTCCTGACTTTC
NA NA TRBJ2-5 TRBV27 CASSSSGRSYEQYF NA
once NA TRBJ1-5 TRBV7-8 CASSLSPPGNNQPQHF TGTGCCAGCAGCTTATCCCCGCCTGGGAACAATCAGCCCCAGCATTTT
few NA TRBJ2-5 TRBV20-1 CSAGVETQYF TGCAGTGCTGGAGTCGAGACCCAGTACTTC
NA NA TRBJ1-6 TRBV15 CATSGRSYNSPLHF TGTGCCACCAGCGGCAGATCCTATAATTCACCCCTCCACTTT
NA NA TRBJ2-7 TRBV25-1 CASSGTGTFAYEQYF TGTGCCAGCAGTGGCACCGGGACGTTTGCCTACGAGCAGTACTTC
NA NA TRBJ1-4 TRBV4-2 CASSQETGFATNEKLFF TGTGCCAGCAGCCAAGAGACAGGATTTGCAACTAATGAAAAACTGTTTTTT
few NA TRBJ1-6 TRBV5-6 CASSPGTVNNSPLHF TGTGCCAGCAGCCCTGGGACGGTTAATAATTCACCCCTCCACTTT
NA TRBD1 TRBJ1-2 TRBV6-4 CASSTNTGGVYGYTF TGTGCCAGCAGTACGAACACAGGGGGAGTCTATGGCTACACCTTC
once TRBD1 TRBJ1-2 TRBV6-6 CASRDRGTIYGYTF TGTGCCAGCAGAGACAGGGGTACGATCTATGGCTACACCTTC
NA NA TRBJ2-2 TRBV14 CASSQKKSKVGSTGELFF TGTGCCAGCAGCCAGAAAAAGTCTAAGGTCGGGTCGACCGGGGAGCTGTTTTTT
once TRBD2 TRBJ2-3 TRBV12-5 CASGPPGLAIPDTQYF TGTGCTAGTGGTCCCCCGGGACTAGCGATCCCAGATACGCAGTATTTT
NA NA TRBJ2-1 TRBV5-1 CATSRGPPDYEQFF TGCGCGACCTCCCGGGGACCGCCAGATTATGAGCAGTTCTTC
NA NA TRBJ1-3 TRBV5-6 CASSSDSSSGNTIYF TGTGCCAGCAGCTCTGACAGCAGCTCTGGAAACACCATATATTTT
few TRBD1 TRBJ1-2 TRBV5-4 CASSLTGGNYGYTF TGTGCCAGCAGCCTGACAGGGGGTAACTATGGCTACACCTTC
NA TRBD1 TRBJ1-5 TRBV19 CASRDDRGNQPQHF TGTGCCAGTAGAGATGACAGGGGTAACCAGCCCCAGCATTTT
NA NA TRBJ2-5 TRBV7-2 CASSPRDWGRETQYF TGTGCCAGCAGCCCCCGGGATTGGGGACGAGAGACCCAGTACTTC
NA NA TRBJ2-7 TRBV5-8 CASSLMADPSYEQYF TGTGCCAGCAGCTTGATGGCAGATCCCTCCTACGAGCAGTACTTC
NA NA TRBJ2-3 TRBV9 CASSVVAASTDTQYF TGTGCCAGCAGCGTAGTGGCGGCTAGCACAGATACGCAGTATTTT
NA TRBD1 TRBJ2-6 TRBV30 CATRDRYRSGANVLTF TGTGCCACCCGGGACAGGTACCGCTCTGGGGCCAACGTCCTGACTTTC
NA NA TRBJ2-1 TRBV11-3 CASSFGRGALYNEQFF TGTGCCAGCAGCTTCGGACGGGGGGCTCTTTACAATGAGCAGTTCTTC
NA TRBD2 TRBJ2-1 TRBV5-1 CASSLARTSGGSYNEQFF TGCGCCAGCAGCTTGGCTCGGACTAGCGGGGGCTCCTACAATGAGCAGTTCTTC
NA TRBD1 TRBJ1-2 TRBV5-4 CASSSQSGGAYGYTF TGTGCCAGCAGCTCGCAATCAGGGGGGGCCTATGGCTACACCTTC
NA NA TRBJ2-5 TRBV10-1 CASSESGGITGEQYF TGCGCCAGCAGTGAGTCGGGAGGAATCACAGGGGAGCAGTACTTC
few NA TRBJ1-3 TRBV2 CASSEGRGNGGNTIYF TGTGCCAGCAGTGAAGGAAGGGGAAACGGAGGAAACACCATATATTTT
NA TRBD1 TRBJ1-2 TRBV6-5 CASSLSGGGYGYTF TGTGCCAGCAGCCTCTCAGGGGGAGGCTATGGCTACACCTTC
NA NA TRBJ1-6 TRBV19 CASSHRAHESPLHF TGTGCCAGTAGTCACCGGGCCCACGAATCACCCCTCCACTTT
NA NA TRBJ1-5 TRBV19 CASSGKGGLSNQPQHF TGTGCCAGTAGTGGGAAGGGAGGGCTGTCCAATCAGCCCCAGCATTTT
NA NA TRBJ2-4 TRBV30 CAWSLPNIQYF TGTGCCTGGAGTCTCCCTAACATTCAGTACTTC
NA NA TRBJ1-2 TRBV7-9 CASSLYGGGYGYTF TGTGCCAGCAGCTTATACGGGGGCGGGTATGGCTACACCTTC